This T cell receptor (beta chain) was obtained from a study of blood T cell repertoires in COVID-19. Study-level information: Spain, Italy and the United States supplied samples that represented acute and convalescent COVID-19.

The assay was immunoSEQ multiplex PCR, and TCRdb's table has in-frame clones only and misses some. Found here are some 270,000 clones, more than 80% of them singletons; the top ten hold roughly 4.3%. Individuals drawn from approximately 26 US areas were about 18 to 89 years old. Trimming at V came to 8 bases and at J to 3 bases, leaving 17 bases not matched to a gene. The germline V gene has CDR1 ENHRY and CDR2 SYGVKD. This CDR3 is 18 amino acids long. This clone is a singleton in its sample. The receptor's source is a woman aged 25 to 39 with acute COVID-19. The gene calls are TRBV10-3 and TRBJ2-7, with TRBD2 matching over 12 bases. The sequencing sample was made of PBMCs or T cells enriched from blood (not recorded which). CDR3 residues: CAISPRIGTSGPDYEQYF. The DNA for the CDR3 is TGTGCCATCTCGCCCCGAATAGGGACTAGCGGGCCTGACTACGAGCAGTACTTC.